Detailed here is one TCR beta chain. Its antigen has not been determined. Base qualities are missing; no much larger clone stands one base away. In Seattle, one collaborating source enrolled patients while the infection was active and tracked those patients longitudinally over the course of disease. Each collaborating institution followed its own protocols to collect whole blood in K2EDTA tubes. For TCRbeta analysis, collaborators shipped samples as frozen whole blood, isolated PBMCs, or DNA extracted from either of those sample types. The data were obtained in a study of blood T cell repertoires in COVID-19 (dated by TCRdb to 2019 to 2021). About the study as a whole: Samples from collaborators originated in the United States, Italy and Spain and spanned both the acute and convalescent phases of COVID-19. The material from the prospective study consisted of cDNA or gDNA derived from T cells, B-cell-depleted T cells, or PBMCs. Where available, HLA class I and class II types were taken from metadata supplied by the sample provider and were not determined by assay-based typing. Deeply sampled blood TCRbeta repertoires from subjects exposed to, actively infected with, or recovered from COVID-19 were included in the dataset. Samples were obtained from the ongoing ImmuneRACE study (first 160 participants) and from over 1,000 subjects provided by 6 global collaborators. The repertoires were released in a freely available public database meant as a resource for research on the immune response to SARS-CoV-2. The sample metadata nearly always contained a de-identified subject ID, COVID-19 status, age in years and sex. Results the study describes overall, beyond this receptor: The amount of clinical and demographic metadata varied by source and participant and was provided uncurated.

TCRbeta CDR3 regions were amplified from genomic DNA by means of the immunoSEQ Assay, a bias-controlled multiplex PCR. The published analysis was carried out like this. The number of nucleated cells in each sample was estimated by amplification of reference gene primers within the assay. To quantify the absolute abundance of each unique TCRbeta CDR3 rearrangement, sequence reads were collapsed and filtered. For each sample, productive Simpson clonality was calculated by taking the square root of Simpson's diversity index across productive rearrangements. TCRdb stores this immuneACCESS table with in-frame sequences only. Part of the clones is absent; in the studies checked, under half of the shortfall reflects unresolved V genes, and no reason is known for the rest. That table supplies the V and J calls and clone size; D and trimming were determined from the DNA. This sample gives 250,000 or so clones in total; roughly 88% of them show up just once. 6% to 6.5% of the sample lies in the top ten.

CDR1 is given as ENHRY and CDR2 as SYGVKD, both from the germline V gene. The CDR3 measures 16 amino acids from cysteine to phenylalanine. The only DNA kept is the CDR3, 48 bases in frame from the first base. Between the V and J ends, shortened by 8 bases and 7 bases respectively, the junction contains 21 bases. Sequencing used peripheral blood. This receptor was taken from a woman aged 25 to 45 with COVID-19, enrolled during active disease. The receptor chain draws on TRBV10-3 and TRBJ1-6; the D gene lacks a confident call. CDR3 sequence: CAIAFRVGSGNSPLHF. The DNA sequence is TGTGCCATCGCGTTCCGGGTAGGGAGCGGGAATTCACCCCTCCACTTT.